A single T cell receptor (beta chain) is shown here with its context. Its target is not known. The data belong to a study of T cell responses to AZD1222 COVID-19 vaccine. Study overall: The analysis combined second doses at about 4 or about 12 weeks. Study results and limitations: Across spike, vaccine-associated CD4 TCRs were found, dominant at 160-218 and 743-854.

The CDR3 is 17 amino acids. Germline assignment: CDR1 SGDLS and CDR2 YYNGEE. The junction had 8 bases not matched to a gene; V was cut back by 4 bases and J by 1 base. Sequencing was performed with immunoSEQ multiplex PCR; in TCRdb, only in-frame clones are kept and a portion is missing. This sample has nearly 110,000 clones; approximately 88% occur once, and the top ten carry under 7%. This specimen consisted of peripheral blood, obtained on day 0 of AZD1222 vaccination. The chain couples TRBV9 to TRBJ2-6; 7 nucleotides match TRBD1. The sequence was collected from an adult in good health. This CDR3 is CASSSRDRPSGANVLTF. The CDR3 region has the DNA TGTGCCAGCAGCTCCCGGGACAGACCTTCTGGGGCCAACGTCCTGACTTTC. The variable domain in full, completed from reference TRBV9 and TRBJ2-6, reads DSGVTQTPKHLITATGQRVTLRCSPRSGDLSVYWYQQSLDQGLQFLIQYYNGEERAKGNILERFSAQQFPDLHSELNLSSLELGDSALYFCASSSRDRPSGANVLTFGAGSRLTVL.